Below are 5 T cell receptor beta chains sequenced from a single sample in a study of early T cells in non-severe SARS-CoV-2 infection. TCRdb re-called the 5' RACE reads with MiXCR, one entry per CDR3 protein. The sample carries around 71,000 distinct CDR3 sequences, roughly 10% recorded once. The sequences come from whole blood, collected at baseline. The receptor source for this set is an adult who was a healthcare worker with PCR-confirmed SARS-CoV-2 infection or an uninfected control (not recorded which).

This clonotype was seen at least ten times. V gene TRBV20-1 combines with J gene TRBJ1-1; D gene uncertain. Germline V gene lookup returns CDR1 DFQATT and CDR2 SNEGSKA (reference sequence). The CDR3 sequence is 10 residues long. CDR3 amino acids: CSSPDGEAFF. In DNA form, the CDR3 reads TGCAGCAGTCCGGACGGTGAAGCTTTCTTT.

This clonotype has a count of ten or more. The rearrangement uses TRBV28 and TRBJ1-2; no definite D call. Between the trimmed V and J ends, which lost 7 bases and 4 bases, there was a span of 10 bases. Germline lookup yields CDR1 MDHEN and CDR2 SYDVKM. The CDR3 is 12 amino acids. CDR3 bases: TGTGCCAGCAATCGGCTGGGCTATGGCTACACCTTC. Translation gives CASNRLGYGYTF.

In its sample, this clonotype was seen many times. The V call is TRBV28, the J call TRBJ1-4; the D gene is possibly TRBD1 (5 bases). This CDR3 spans 17 amino acids. Trimming left V 3 bases short and J 5 bases short, with 19 bases between. CDR1 is MDHEN, CDR2 SYDVKM, per germline. The CDR3 loop reads CASSFLVTGGSNEKLFF. In nucleotides, the CDR3 is TGTGCCAGCAGTTTTCTTGTCACGGGGGGTTCGAATGAAAAACTGTTTTTT.

This clonotype was seen more than once but under ten times. The CDR3 DNA reads as TGTGCCAGCAGTCTCTTCAGTTCCTACGAGCAGTACTTC. Protein: CASSLFSSYEQYF. V and J are TRBV28 and TRBJ2-7; D remains unclear. Trimming left V 5 bases short and J 1 base short, with 9 bases between. Per the germline V gene, CDR1 is MDHEN and CDR2 is SYDVKM. The CDR3 sequence is 13 residues long.

This clonotype was detected ten times or more. The gene calls are TRBV7-9 and TRBJ2-2, with D uncertain. This CDR3 has 10 residues. Germline V gene data show CDR1 as SEHNR and CDR2 as FQNEAQ (reference sequence). V lost 5 bases and J lost 8, with 3 bases in between. The chain's CDR3 is CASSRGELFF. The CDR3 coding sequence is TGTGCCAGCAGCCGAGGGGAGCTGTTTTTT.